The 16 T cell receptor beta chains below all came from one sample that was sequenced in a study of tumor-infiltrating lymphocytes in primary liver carcinoma. Starting from 450 to 500 ng of total RNA, TCR beta cDNA was produced with a primer in the constant region. Three-round nested multiplex PCR performed with slightly modified ARM-PCR produced the TCR beta libraries. Running 10 cycles apiece, the first two PCR rounds relied on TRBV1-TRBV30 forward primers together with a C-beta reverse primer. TCRdb processed the multiplex PCR reads anew with MiXCR; each CDR3 protein has one entry. The data hold 95,000 to 150,000 distinct CDR3 sequences, with 50% to 70% observed a single time. RNA and DNA were co-extracted from about 19-30 mg of unsorted bulk tissue. Sequenced material: liver tumor tissue from sampling region 1. Documented subset: tumor region T1, superior pole. The receptors come from a woman aged 60-75 years with primary liver carcinoma and hepatitis B virus infection.

A word on this clonotype: The junction departs from germline at one end; a sequencing error may be responsible. The gene calls are TRBV6-5 and TRBJ2-7; 9 nucleotides align to TRBD2. This CDR3 has 15 residues. The germline V gene has CDR1 MNHEY and CDR2 SVGAGI. The DNA of the CDR3 is TGTCCCAGCAGCGCGGCGGCGGGAGGGTACTACGACCAATACTTC. It is translated as CPSSAAAGGYYDQYF.

Concerning this clonotype: This may arise from a read error, as a much more abundant clone is one base away. V and J are TRBV12-3 or TRBV12-4 and TRBJ1-2; 7 nucleotides line up with TRBD1. The J segment lost 0 bases and the V segment lost 10 bases, leaving 8 bases of the junction unmatched. CDR3 length: 14 amino acids. CDR3 DNA sequence: TGTGCCAACAGCCGGGACAGCGCTAACTATGGCTACACCTTC. Protein product: CANSRDSANYGYTF.

On this clonotype itself: This CDR3 fails to terminate in the conserved phenylalanine or tryptophan, so it likely reflects a read error. V and J are TRBV13 and TRBJ2-7; 14 bases are a match to TRBD2. Germline V lookup: CDR1 PRHDT, CDR2 FYEKMQ (reference sequence). CDR3 length: 17 residues. Trimming removed 4 bases from V and 4 bases from J; junction bases left unmatched: 9. CDR3: CASSSEGLAGVLYEQYL. The CDR3, as DNA: TGTGCCAGCAGCTCGGAGGGACTAGCGGGAGTGTTGTACGAGCAGTACCTC.

This clonotype was seen a handful of times. CDR3 coding DNA: TGCGCCAGCAGCTTGTGGGGGGAGGGCTACAATGAGCAGTTCTTC. Protein sequence: CASSLWGEGYNEQFF. The chain links TRBV5-1 to TRBJ2-1, with 7 bases matching TRBD2. This CDR3 comprises 15 residues. Germline CDR1 SGHRS, CDR2 YFSETQ. V dropped 1 base and J dropped 3; count of bases not matched to a gene: 4.

About this clonotype itself: A read error may account for a junction end that differs from germline. The V call is TRBV11-2, the J call TRBJ2-1, with D perhaps matching TRBD2 (5 bases). The germline V gene encodes CDR1 SGHAT and CDR2 FQNNGV. This CDR3 has 16 amino acids. CDR3 in amino acids: CASCFPTRRPYNEQFF. The CDR3 DNA is TGTGCCAGCTGCTTCCCCACTAGAAGGCCGTACAATGAGCAATTCTTC.

Worth noting for this clonotype: This sequence may be a read error, since a much larger clone differs from it by one base. DNA for the CDR3: TGTGCCAGCAGTCCGTGGTCCAGACCGGAGGATACGCAGTTTTTT. Its translation: CASSPWSRPEDTQFF. The chain carries TRBV6-1 and TRBJ2-3, with a weak D call TRBD2 (5 bases). Germline loops: CDR1 MNHNS, CDR2 SASEGT. This CDR3 comprises 15 residues.

Comment on this clonotype: A single base separates this from a much larger clone, so it may be a read error. The rearrangement uses TRBV6-1 and TRBJ2-7, with 7 bases identical to TRBD1. The CDR3 length is 14 residues. Germline V lookup: CDR1 MNHNS, CDR2 SASEGT. The CDR3 nucleotides are TGTGCCAGCAGTCGACAGGGTTCATCCTACGTGCAGTACTTC. Translated, it gives CASSRQGSSYVQYF.

The chain has TRBV28 and TRBJ2-4; TRBD2 might be the D (6 bases). Trimming removed 5 bases at V and 3 bases at J, with 23 bases between. The CDR3 is made up of 18 amino acids. Germline loops: CDR1 MDHEN, CDR2 SYDVKM. CDR3: CASSPSVGGPSDKNIQYF. Here the CDR3 DNA reads TGTGCCAGCAGTCCATCCGTGGGGGGACCTAGTGACAAAAACATTCAGTACTTC.

This clonotype appeared a single time. The rearrangement links TRBV6-1 to TRBJ2-4; D possibly uses TRBD1 or TRBD2 (5 bases each). The germline V and J ends were trimmed by 6 bases and 3 bases, with 18 bases remaining between them. Looked up from germline, CDR1 is MNHNS and CDR2 is SASEGT. CDR3 size: 16 residues. The CDR3 DNA sequence: TGTGCCAGCAGGGAGGACGGGGCCCTAGTCAAAAACATTCAGTACTTC. It specifies CASREDGALVKNIQYF.

The chain uses TRBV19 and TRBJ2-7; 7 bases align to TRBD2. The germline CDR1 and CDR2 sequences are LNHDA and SQIVND (reference sequence). This CDR3 region has 13 residues. The junction had 11 bases not matched to a gene; V was cut back by 8 bases and J by 7 bases. CDR3 in amino acids: CASGREGLGEQYF. As DNA, the CDR3 is TGTGCCAGTGGGAGGGAGGGCCTCGGGGAGCAGTACTTC.

Concerning this clonotype: Possible read error: a much larger clone is one base away. The CDR3: CASIQEGGRTGELFF. The CDR3 DNA reads TGCGCCAGCATCCAAGAAGGCGGGAGAACCGGGGAGCTGTTTTTT. The rearrangement links TRBV4-1 to TRBJ2-2; 7 positions match TRBD2. This CDR3 is built from 15 residues. The germline gives CDR1 MGHRA, CDR2 YSYEKL.

The table lists this clonotype with many counts. The J gene is TRBJ2-1, the V gene TRBV12-3 or TRBV12-4, with TRBD2 matching over 7 bases. CDR3 length: 16 amino acids. With 5 bases clipped from V and 5 bases from J, the junction kept 12 bases outside the gene matches. CDR3 region: CASSRWGGSGNNEQFF. In DNA form, the CDR3 reads TGTGCCAGCAGTCGGTGGGGGGGTAGCGGAAACAATGAGCAGTTCTTC.

This clonotype was seen just once. The V gene is TRBV11-2, the J gene TRBJ2-1, with D perhaps matching TRBD2 (5 bases). Per the germline V gene, CDR1 is SGHAT and CDR2 is FQNNGV. This CDR3 is 14 amino acids long. V was pared by 6 bases and J by 9 bases, with 18 bases between. CDR3 protein: CASRHVRRRTEQFF. CDR3 DNA: TGTGCCAGCAGACATGTTCGGAGGAGAACTGAGCAGTTCTTC.

Remarks on this clonotype: This clone may be a read error of a much larger clone one base away. Written as DNA, the CDR3 is TGTGCCAGCAGTGAAAATACAGTCCCACCGATCTACGAGCAGTACTTC. Its protein product is CASSENTVPPIYEQYF. V and J are TRBV6-1 and TRBJ2-7; D gene uncertain. This CDR3 has 16 residues. CDR1 and CDR2 (germline): MNHNS, SASEGT. Trimming shortened V by 2 bases and J by 3 bases, and 17 bases separated the two germline ends.

This clonotype came up many times. Here the CDR3 DNA reads TGTGCCAGCAGTGAAGACGGAGGAGGCAATCAGCCCCAGCATTTT. Translating it yields CASSEDGGGNQPQHF. The chain links TRBV6-1 to TRBJ1-5; D uncertain. Germline V gives CDR1 MNHNS, CDR2 SASEGT. V was trimmed by 1 base and J by 2 bases, leaving 9 bases between them. The CDR3 consists of 15 residues.

Ten or more counts support this clonotype. The gene calls are TRBV7-8 and TRBJ2-3, with TRBD2 as a possible D gene (5 bases). V gave up 1 base and J gave up 2 bases, with 13 bases separating them. CDR1 is SGHVS and CDR2 is FQNEAQ in the germline V gene. The CDR3 runs 16 residues. As DNA, the CDR3 is TGTGCCAGCAGCTTAGAGGCGGGTTGGTCCACAGATACGCAGTATTTT. It is translated as CASSLEAGWSTDTQYF.